This T cell receptor (beta chain) was identified during a study of T cells after yellow fever vaccination. CDR3 length: 15 residues. CDR1 MNHEY and CDR2 SVGAGI come from the germline V gene. V was shortened by 7 bases and J by 3 bases, with 16 bases between the two germline ends. One entry per CDR3 protein results from TCRdb running MiXCR on the 5' RACE reads. The sample includes 80,000 to 100,000 distinct CDR3 sequences, around 5.8% of them seen just once. The J gene is TRBJ2-1, the V gene TRBV6-5; tentatively, D is TRBD1 or TRBD2 (5 bases each). The sequenced sample was CD8+ T cells sorted from PBMCs, obtained 10 days after the yellow fever booster vaccination. The receptor's source is a man aged 18 to 29 who received the YFV17D yellow fever vaccine. The CDR3 region is CASTLGRNLYNEQFF. The CDR3 DNA reads TGTGCCAGCACCCTGGGACGGAATCTCTACAATGAGCAGTTCTTC.